The 23 T cell receptor beta chains listed next were all sequenced from one sample in a study of T cell responses to AZD1222 COVID-19 vaccine. TCRdb keeps only in-frame clones here, not all; method: immunoSEQ multiplex PCR. This table has around 100,000 clones, around 91% appearing once. Sequences were derived from peripheral blood, sampled on day 0 of AZD1222 vaccination. The source of these receptors is an adult in good health.

The gene calls are TRBV30 and TRBJ1-3; 10 bases are a match to TRBD1. The CDR3 consists of 16 residues. J gave up 7 bases and V 1 base, and 10 bases lay outside the gene matches. The germline V gene has CDR1 GTSNPN and CDR2 SVGIG (reference sequence). CDR3 amino acids: CAWSAPGTGERNTIYF. The CDR3, as DNA: TGTGCCTGGAGTGCCCCCGGGACAGGGGAGAGGAACACCATATATTTT. Full variable domain (rest looked up from reference TRBV30 and TRBJ1-3): SQTIHQWPATLVQPVGSPLSLECTVEGTSNPNLYWYRQAAGRGLQLLFYSVGIGQISSEVPQNLSASRPQDRQFILSSKKLLLSDSGFYLCAWSAPGTGERNTIYFGEGSWLTVV.

This clone was seen only a few times. V gene TRBV2 combines with J gene TRBJ1-1; D is undetermined. The CDR3 covers 12 residues. The V gene lost 3 bases and the J gene lost 8 bases, with 10 bases spanning the gap. Germline V CDR1 and CDR2: SNHLY, FYNNEI. The CDR3 DNA reads TGTGCCAGCAGTGACCCACCACGGGAAGCTTTCTTT. Its protein product is CASSDPPREAFF.

The chain joins TRBV12-3 or TRBV12-4 to TRBJ2-1, with D hard to call. Trimming shortened V by 1 base and J by 5 bases, and 6 bases separated the two germline ends. The CDR3 spans 13 residues. CDR3 coding DNA: TGTGCCAGCAGTTTAGGGGCGCACAATGAGCAGTTCTTC. Amino acids: CASSLGAHNEQFF.

The rearrangement joins TRBV27 to TRBJ1-6; D is uncertain. This CDR3 contains 15 residues. Deletions cut 3 bases from V and 5 bases from J, with 11 bases between. CDR1 MNHEY and CDR2 SMNVEV come from the germline V gene (reference sequence). CDR3 bases: TGTGCCAGCAGTTTCAAAGGGAATCATAATTCACCCCTCCACTTT. This encodes CASSFKGNHNSPLHF.

The V call is TRBV18, the J call TRBJ1-1; D is ambiguous. This CDR3 region has 17 residues. The V and J ends lost 1 base and 2 bases respectively, with 17 bases between them. Per germline, CDR1 KGHSH and CDR2 LQKENI. For the CDR3, the DNA is TGTGCCAGCTCACCACGGGAGGGTAAAGCGGGAAACACTGAAGCTTTCTTT. It specifies CASSPREGKAGNTEAFF.

V gene TRBV7-2 combines with J gene TRBJ1-1; D unclear. The CDR3 loop spans 13 amino acids. Per germline, CDR1 SGHTA and CDR2 FQGNSA. The V end lost 5 bases, the J end lost 5 bases, and 12 bases lay between the germline ends. CDR3 DNA: TGTGCCAGCAGCATCCCAGCGGGGACTGAAGCTTTCTTT. Encoded protein: CASSIPAGTEAFF.

This sequence joins TRBV12-3 or TRBV12-4 and TRBJ2-2; D perhaps matches TRBD2 (6 bases). Trimming took off 1 base at V and 6 bases at J, with 6 bases between the two ends. CDR3 size: 13 residues. This CDR3 is CASSLGGAGELFF. In DNA, the CDR3 is TGTGCCAGCAGTTTAGGGGGGGCCGGGGAGCTGTTTTTT.

The chain is built from TRBV30 and TRBJ1-1; possible D gene TRBD1, 6 bases. V was clipped by 3 bases and J by 11 bases, with 19 bases between them. The V gene's germline CDR1 is GTSNPN and CDR2 SVGIG (reference sequence). The CDR3 has 13 residues. CDR3 DNA: TGTGCCTGGAGCAGGACAGTCGGGGCTGCTGCTTTCTTT. Translating gives CAWSRTVGAAAFF.

The chain links TRBV27 to TRBJ2-7; D possibly corresponds to TRBD2 (5 bases). This CDR3 spans 14 amino acids. In germline, CDR1 is MNHEY, CDR2 SMNVEV (reference sequence). Trimming shortened V by 9 bases and J by 5 bases, and 20 bases separated the two germline ends. The CDR3 nucleotides read TGTGCCAGTGGCGGCAGAGGGCCTAGGAACGAGCAGTACTTC. As protein: CASGGRGPRNEQYF.

The rearrangement links TRBV11-2 to TRBJ1-2, with TRBD1 identical over 11 bases. The CDR3 has 15 amino acids. Trimming cost V 4 bases and J 7 bases; bases outside gene matches: 8. Germline-derived CDR1 and CDR2 are SGHAT and FQNNGV. CDR3 bases: TGTGCCAGCAGCTGGACCCCCGGGACAGGGGGTGGCTACACCTTC. Encoded protein: CASSWTPGTGGGYTF.

The chain has TRBV2 and TRBJ2-2; D gene uncertain. The CDR3 has 13 amino acids. The germline V gene has CDR1 SNHLY and CDR2 FYNNEI. The V and J ends lost 4 bases and 1 base respectively, with 4 bases between them. The CDR3 sequence is CASSVRNTGELFF. CDR3 nucleotides: TGTGCCAGCAGTGTCAGGAACACCGGGGAGCTGTTTTTT.

The chain carries TRBV6-2 or TRBV6-3 and TRBJ1-1; a possible D gene is TRBD1 (5 bases). Germline-derived CDR1 and CDR2 are MNHEY and SVGEGT. The ends were cut back, 2 bases at V and 0 bases at J, with 16 bases in the middle. The CDR3 has 17 amino acids. CDR3 amino acids: CASSYPASTALNTEAFF. CDR3 in DNA: TGTGCCAGCAGTTACCCCGCCTCGACAGCTTTGAACACTGAAGCTTTCTTT.

The V and J genes are TRBV30 and TRBJ1-6; D remains ambiguous. V was cut by 2 bases and J by 8 bases, with 10 bases left in between. Germline loops: CDR1 GTSNPN, CDR2 SVGIG (reference sequence). This CDR3 comprises 13 residues. The DNA for the CDR3 is TGTGCCTGGAGTCAAGCCGGGTATTCACCCCTCCACTTT. This codes for CAWSQAGYSPLHF. Drawing the rest from reference TRBV30 and TRBJ1-6, the complete variable domain is SQTIHQWPATLVQPVGSPLSLECTVEGTSNPNLYWYRQAAGRGLQLLFYSVGIGQISSEVPQNLSASRPQDRQFILSSKKLLLSDSGFYLCAWSQAGYSPLHFGNGTRLTVT.

This rearrangement joins TRBV6-5 to TRBJ1-5; TRBD1 might be the D (6 bases). CDR1 is MNHEY, CDR2 SVGAGI, per germline. Trimming removed 5 bases from V and 0 bases from J, with 11 bases in between. The CDR3 consists of 15 residues. CDR3 nucleotide sequence: TGTGCCAGCAGTCGCGCAGGGGATAGCAATCAGCCCCAGCATTTT. Amino acids: CASSRAGDSNQPQHF.

The J gene is TRBJ2-1, the V gene TRBV27, with D possibly TRBD2 on 5 matching bases. V was clipped by 5 bases and J by 9 bases, with 23 bases between them. This CDR3 contains 16 residues. CDR1 MNHEY and CDR2 SMNVEV come from the germline V gene (reference sequence). CDR3 region: CASSHTARGAGPEQFF. The CDR3 DNA follows: TGTGCCAGCAGTCATACCGCTAGAGGCGCGGGTCCTGAGCAGTTCTTC.

The rearrangement uses TRBV10-2 and TRBJ1-1; tentative D call: TRBD1 (5 bases). V was trimmed by 5 bases and J by 9 bases, leaving 10 bases between them. CDR1 is WSHSY, CDR2 SAAADI, per germline. The CDR3 extends over 11 amino acids. The CDR3, as DNA: TGCGCCAGCAGTACAGGATCCCAAGCTTTCTTT. Amino acids: CASSTGSQAFF.

The chain has TRBV6-1 and TRBJ1-5; D not resolved. The CDR3 is made up of 16 amino acids. The V gene's germline CDR1 is MNHNS and CDR2 SASEGT. Trimming took 0 bases from V and 6 from J, leaving 15 bases between them. The CDR3 loop reads CASSEANPGPGQPQHF. In nucleotides, the CDR3 is TGTGCCAGCAGTGAAGCTAATCCGGGCCCAGGTCAGCCCCAGCATTTT.

The J gene is TRBJ2-1, the V gene TRBV9; 11 bases agree with TRBD2. The CDR3 extends over 18 amino acids. After removal of 0 bases from V and 7 bases from J, the junction contained 12 bases not matched to a gene. CDR1 is SGDLS, CDR2 YYNGEE, per germline. The CDR3 protein is CASSVGYLTSGKRNEQFF. CDR3 in DNA: TGTGCCAGCAGCGTAGGATATCTGACTAGCGGGAAGAGAAATGAGCAGTTCTTC.

The rearrangement links TRBV18 to TRBJ2-2, with no clear D. This CDR3 comprises 14 residues. Germline V lookup: CDR1 KGHSH, CDR2 LQKENI. V dropped 2 bases and J dropped 7 bases, with 11 bases sitting between them. The CDR3 DNA follows: TGTGCCAGCTCACCAATAAGCCTGGACGGGGAGCTGTTTTTT. This gives the protein CASSPISLDGELFF.

The V gene is TRBV5-1, the J gene TRBJ2-3, with no clear D. V was shortened by 6 bases and J by 2 bases, with 13 bases between the two germline ends. CDR1 is SGHRS and CDR2 is YFSETQ in the germline V gene. The CDR3 extends over 14 amino acids. CDR3 in DNA: TGCGCCAGCACCATCTATGGGGTCACAGATACGCAGTATTTT. It specifies CASTIYGVTDTQYF.

The chain uses TRBV6-5 and TRBJ2-3; possible D gene TRBD1, 6 bases. The CDR3 runs to 13 residues. From germline, CDR1 is MNHEY and CDR2 SVGAGI. Trimming stripped 6 bases from V and 3 bases from J, with 10 bases between. CDR3 amino acids: CASRTGTTDTQYF. CDR3 bases: TGTGCCAGCAGAACCGGGACAACAGATACGCAGTATTTT.

The chain links TRBV4-2 to TRBJ1-3; D is possibly TRBD1 (5 bases). This CDR3 has 16 amino acids. V dropped 0 bases and J dropped 0 bases, with 9 bases sitting between them. The germline V gene encodes CDR1 LGHNA and CDR2 YNFKEQ. The DNA of the CDR3 is TGTGCCAGCAGCCAAGATAGAGACAGCTCTGGAAACACCATATATTTT. Amino acid sequence: CASSQDRDSSGNTIYF.

The chain combines TRBV3-1 (or the pseudogene TRBV3-2) with TRBJ2-7, with 8 bases that match TRBD2. The V gene's germline CDR1 is LGHDT and CDR2 YNNKEL (reference sequence). Trimming cost V 1 base and J 2 bases; bases outside gene matches: 7. The CDR3 runs to 16 residues. The CDR3 bases are TGTGCCAGCAGCCAAGTGGCTAGCGGGCCCCCCTACGAGCAGTACTTC. Translation gives CASSQVASGPPYEQYF.